One and the same sample provided the 25 T cell receptor beta chains below, sequenced in a study of blood T cell repertoires in COVID-19. Clones were sequenced by immunoSEQ multiplex PCR, and TCRdb holds only the in-frame ones, with some missing. The sample holds about 210,000 clones; about nine tenths are singletons and the top ten take about 5%. Sequencing was carried out using peripheral blood. Source of these receptors: a woman aged 40 to 50 with acute or convalescent COVID-19.

The rearrangement uses TRBV9 and TRBJ1-1; 8 nucleotides match TRBD1. The germline CDR1 and CDR2 sequences are SGDLS and YYNGEE. The CDR3 covers 15 residues. V dropped 3 bases and J dropped 1; count of bases not matched to a gene: 5. Written as DNA, the CDR3 is TGTGCCAGCAGCGCCGGGGGGACAGGGAACACTGAAGCTTTCTTT. It is translated as CASSAGGTGNTEAFF.

This rearrangement joins TRBV19 to TRBJ1-2, with 8 bases identical to TRBD1. CDR3 length equals 18 residues. Per germline, CDR1 LNHDA and CDR2 SQIVND (reference sequence). V shed 7 bases, J shed 0 bases, and the junction held 16 bases outside the gene matches. The CDR3 nucleotides are TGTGCCAGTACCGCAGGGGGCTCTTTCACCTATACTAACTATGGCTACACCTTC. It specifies CASTAGGSFTYTNYGYTF.

About this clone itself: At the DNA level, this CDR3 is encoded by other sequences in the same sample as well. CDR3 nucleotide sequence: TGTGCCTGTAATCGAGGAGGCAGCAATCAGCCCCAGCATTTT. Amino acid sequence: CACNRGGSNQPQHF. This chain joins TRBV30 and TRBJ1-5, with unresolved D. The germline V and J ends were trimmed by 6 bases and 1 base, with 13 bases remaining between them. The germline V gene encodes CDR1 GTSNPN and CDR2 SVGIG (reference sequence). The length of the CDR3 is 14 residues.

The chain couples TRBV7-9 to TRBJ2-5; tentative D call: TRBD1 (6 bases). The V end was cut by 8 bases, the J end by 3 bases, with 16 bases between. This CDR3 has 14 amino acids. Per the germline V gene, CDR1 is SEHNR and CDR2 is FQNEAQ (reference sequence). CDR3: CASALGQIKETQYF. CDR3 DNA sequence: TGTGCCAGCGCTCTAGGACAGATAAAAGAGACCCAGTACTTC.

The chain links TRBV10-1 to TRBJ2-2; possibly TRBD2 for D (5 bases). The germline gives CDR1 WNHNN, CDR2 SYGVQD (reference sequence). CDR3 size: 14 residues. V lost 2 bases to trimming and J lost 2 bases, with 6 bases between them. The CDR3 protein is CASSERGNTGELFF. In DNA form, the CDR3 reads TGCGCCAGCAGTGAGCGGGGAAACACCGGGGAGCTGTTTTTT.

The chain carries TRBV5-1 and TRBJ2-6; the D is unclear. From germline, CDR1 is SGHRS and CDR2 YFSETQ. The CDR3 has 19 amino acids. Trimming shortened V by 4 bases and J by 0 bases, and 20 bases separated the two germline ends. In DNA, the CDR3 is TGCGCCAGCAGCCCGCAGACATCCTACTCTCCCTCTGGGGCCAACGTCCTGACTTTC. It encodes CASSPQTSYSPSGANVLTF.

The V and J genes are TRBV6-6 and TRBJ1-5; TRBD1 aligns across 9 bases. The CDR3 is 15 amino acids. Germline V gene data show CDR1 as MNHNY and CDR2 as SVGAGI (reference sequence). V dropped 6 bases and J dropped 4; count of bases not matched to a gene: 7. CDR3: CASSSQTGGNQPQHF. The CDR3 DNA reads as TGTGCCAGCAGCTCCCAGACAGGGGGAAATCAGCCCCAGCATTTT.

The chain carries TRBV29-1 and TRBJ2-3, with 7 bases matching TRBD2. The ends lost 6 bases at V and 2 bases at J; junction bases unmatched: 11. This CDR3 has 15 residues. The V gene's germline CDR1 is SQVTM and CDR2 ANQGSEA. CDR3 DNA: TGCAGCGTGAACCGGGCCGGGGGGTCCACAGATACGCAGTATTTT. Translating it yields CSVNRAGGSTDTQYF.

This chain connects TRBV9 to TRBJ2-1, with 8 bases identical to TRBD1. V gave up 3 bases and J gave up 8 bases; unmatched junction bases: 1. CDR1 is SGDLS and CDR2 is YYNGEE in the germline V gene. This CDR3 is built from 12 residues. In nucleotides, the CDR3 is TGTGCCAGCAGCGCGACAGGGGATGAGCAGTTCTTC. It yields the protein CASSATGDEQFF.

V gene TRBV29-1 combines with J gene TRBJ2-7; D might be TRBD1 (6 bases). The CDR3 totals 18 residues. V was pared by 2 bases and J by 6 bases, with 29 bases between. Germline CDR1 reads SQVTM; CDR2 reads ANQGSEA. CDR3 sequence: CSVEIERTVVPTVGEQYV. The CDR3 DNA reads TGCAGCGTTGAAATCGAACGGACAGTCGTACCCACGGTAGGCGAGCAGTACGTC.

This rearrangement joins TRBV2 to TRBJ2-1; possibly TRBD2 for D (6 bases). This CDR3 has 14 residues. The ends were cut back, 3 bases at V and 6 bases at J, with 12 bases in the middle. Germline-derived CDR1 and CDR2 are SNHLY and FYNNEI. In DNA form, the CDR3 reads TGTGCCAGCAGTGAGCGGGGCACCTCCAATGAGCAGTTCTTC. Residues: CASSERGTSNEQFF. The full variable domain, with the rest looked up from reference TRBV2 and TRBJ2-1, is EPEVTQTPSHQVTQMGQEVILRCVPISNHLYFYWYRQILGQKVEFLVSFYNNEISEKSEIFDDQFSVERPDGSNFTLKIRSTKLEDSAMYFCASSERGTSNEQFFGPGTRLTVL.

The gene calls are TRBV5-1 and TRBJ2-7, with 7 bases lining up with TRBD1. Germline trimming cut 4 bases from V and 3 bases from J; bases unmatched to any gene: 7. The V gene's germline CDR1 is SGHRS and CDR2 YFSETQ. The CDR3 has 14 residues. The DNA of the CDR3 is TGCGCCAGCAGCCCAGAGACAGGGCACTACGAGCAGTACGTC. It encodes CASSPETGHYEQYV.

The rearrangement links TRBV11-2 to TRBJ1-4; 7 nucleotides agree with TRBD1. The CDR3 runs 14 residues. V was clipped by 3 bases and J by 5 bases; unmatched bases: 3. Germline V gene lookup returns CDR1 SGHAT and CDR2 FQNNGV. The CDR3 spells CASSLGQRNEKLFF. CDR3 nucleotides: TGTGCCAGCAGCTTGGGACAGAGGAATGAAAAACTGTTTTTT.

V usage is TRBV18 and J usage is TRBJ1-6; tentatively, D is TRBD1 (5 bases). Per germline, CDR1 KGHSH and CDR2 LQKENI. Between the trimmed V and J ends, which lost 3 bases and 7 bases, there was a span of 13 bases. The CDR3 runs 15 residues. The CDR3 region has the DNA TGTGCCAGCTCACCGGGGGGGGTGACAAATTCACCCCTCCACTTT. Protein product: CASSPGGVTNSPLHF.

The CDR3 is CASSVTGGGQPQHF. The CDR3 region has the DNA TGTGCCAGTAGTGTTACAGGGGGCGGTCAGCCCCAGCATTTT. V usage is TRBV19 and J usage is TRBJ1-5; 9 nucleotides line up with TRBD1. The CDR3 spans 14 residues. V dropped 5 bases and J dropped 6; count of bases not matched to a gene: 5. Germline V gives CDR1 LNHDA, CDR2 SQIVND (reference sequence). Drawing the rest from reference TRBV19 and TRBJ1-5, the complete variable domain is DGGITQSPKYLFRKEGQNVTLSCEQNLNHDAMYWYRQDPGQGLRLIYYSQIVNDFQKGDIAEGYSVSREKKESFPLTVTSAQKNPTAFYLCASSVTGGGQPQHFGDGTRLSIL.

This clone has just a few counts. The rearrangement links TRBV29-1 to TRBJ1-5; D possibly corresponds to TRBD1 (5 bases). Germline assignment: CDR1 SQVTM and CDR2 ANQGSEA. Trimming pared 7 bases from V and 0 bases from J, leaving 10 bases between. The CDR3 runs to 13 residues. The CDR3, as DNA: TGCAGCGCCCGACAGACTAGCAATCAGCCCCAGCATTTT. Translation gives CSARQTSNQPQHF.

This chain joins TRBV6-5 and TRBJ2-4, with a weak D call TRBD2 (5 bases). Germline CDR1 MNHEY, CDR2 SVGAGI. Trimming left V 6 bases short and J 0 bases short, with 12 bases between. The CDR3 has 15 residues. For the CDR3, the DNA is TGTGCCAGCAGAGCTCCCGGGGTAGCCAAAAACATTCAGTACTTC. Amino acid sequence: CASRAPGVAKNIQYF.

This clone was picked up one time. J is TRBJ2-1 and V is TRBV15; 7 nucleotides align to TRBD2. This CDR3 region has 15 residues. Per germline, CDR1 LNHNV and CDR2 YYDKDF (reference sequence). V was clipped by 4 bases and J by 0 bases; unmatched bases: 3. The CDR3 nucleotides are TGTGCCACCAGCAAAGAGCGGGGCTCCTACAATGAGCAGTTCTTC. It specifies CATSKERGSYNEQFF.

This chain uses TRBV7-3 with TRBJ2-1; 7 bases are a match to TRBD2. Germline loops: CDR1 SGHTA, CDR2 FQGTGA. The CDR3 covers 15 residues. V was clipped by 0 bases and J by 5 bases; unmatched bases: 4. CDR3 DNA sequence: TGTGCCAGCAGCTTAACGGCGGGGGATAACAATGAGCAGTTCTTC. It codes for CASSLTAGDNNEQFF.

The chain has TRBV12-5 and TRBJ2-7; 9 nucleotides match TRBD1. The germline V gene encodes CDR1 LGHNT and CDR2 FRNRAP. Trimming removed 4 bases from V and 6 bases from J; junction bases left unmatched: 4. This CDR3 is built from 13 residues. CDR3 loop: CASGSQGAGEQYV. The CDR3 bases are TGTGCTAGTGGTTCACAGGGGGCAGGCGAGCAGTACGTC.

The chain carries TRBV25-1 and TRBJ2-3; D unresolved. Germline CDR1 is MGHDK and CDR2 is SYGVNS. This CDR3 contains 13 residues. Trimming pared 4 bases from V and 4 bases from J, leaving 9 bases between. The CDR3 DNA reads TGTGCCAGCAGTGCCCCCTCCCCAGATACGCAGTATTTT. It codes for CASSAPSPDTQYF.

The chain couples TRBV27 to TRBJ1-6; D is ambiguous. This CDR3 contains 16 residues. In germline, CDR1 is MNHEY, CDR2 SMNVEV (reference sequence). Trimming stripped 3 bases from V and 4 bases from J, with 13 bases between. This CDR3 is CASSFLVGPYNSPLHF. Here the CDR3 DNA reads TGTGCCAGCAGTTTTTTAGTGGGCCCGTATAATTCACCCCTCCACTTT.

The rearrangement uses TRBV6-1 and TRBJ1-2; perhaps TRBD1 as D (6 bases). V was cut by 0 bases and J by 0 bases, with 11 bases left in between. The CDR3 is made up of 16 amino acids. From germline, CDR1 is MNHNS and CDR2 SASEGT. The CDR3 coding sequence is TGTGCCAGCAGTGAAGCCGAGGACAGCCCTAACTATGGCTACACCTTC. Encoded protein: CASSEAEDSPNYGYTF.

The J gene is TRBJ1-6, the V gene TRBV19; 8 positions match TRBD1. This CDR3 has 15 amino acids. In germline, CDR1 is LNHDA, CDR2 SQIVND (reference sequence). Trimming removed 7 bases from V and 8 bases from J; junction bases left unmatched: 10. CDR3 sequence (DNA): TGTGCCAGTAAAAACTGGACAGGGAGGGATTCACCCCTCCACTTT. The encoded protein is CASKNWTGRDSPLHF. Based on the CDR3 plus reference TRBV19 and TRBJ1-6, the full variable domain is DGGITQSPKYLFRKEGQNVTLSCEQNLNHDAMYWYRQDPGQGLRLIYYSQIVNDFQKGDIAEGYSVSREKKESFPLTVTSAQKNPTAFYLCASKNWTGRDSPLHFGNGTRLTVT.

V gene TRBV3-1 (or the pseudogene TRBV3-2) combines with J gene TRBJ2-2; 7 nucleotides align to TRBD2. Trimming at V came to 5 bases and at J to 8 bases, leaving 8 bases not matched to a gene. The germline CDR1 and CDR2 sequences are LGHDT and YNNKEL (reference sequence). The length of the CDR3 is 14 residues. CDR3 sequence (DNA): TGTGCCAGCAGCATTCAGACTAGCAGTGGGGAGCTGTTTTTT. Translation gives CASSIQTSSGELFF.